A single sample is the source of the 27 T cell receptor beta chains below, sequenced in a study of CXCR3-negative and CXCR3-positive naive CD8 T cells. These receptors have no known antigen. Findings of the study overall: For CXCR3-positive naive cells, TRB CDR3s were more hydrophobic than those of CXCR3-negative naive cells.

5' RACE that incorporated UMI labels was used to prepare the TRB cDNA libraries. TCRdb reprocessed the 5' RACE reads and stores each CDR3 protein as one record, lacking DNA. In all, the sample yields fewer than 90,000 distinct CDR3 sequences. What was sequenced was naive CXCR3+ CD8+ T cells from blood. As to subset: CD45RO-CCR7+CD27+CD95- naive CD8+ T cells expressing CXCR3 (TNR3+). Receptors originate from a human donor in good health. Some clones in this sample may be carry-over from other donors' samples.

CDR3 residues: CASSIGTGDEQYF. The chain joins TRBV7-9 to TRBJ2-7; the TCRdb call, TRBD1, lacks DNA for checking. The CDR3 runs 13 residues. Germline V gene sequence: CDR1 SEHNR, CDR2 FQNEAQ (reference sequence).

The chain combines TRBV2 with TRBJ2-2; no DNA is available, so the TRBD1 call from TCRdb remains unchecked. CDR3 length: 13 amino acids. Germline V gives CDR1 SNHLY, CDR2 FYNNEI. Here the CDR3 reads CANGQENTGELFF.

V usage is TRBV3-1 and J usage is TRBJ2-7; TCRdb reports TRBD1, a call that lacks DNA to check it against. Germline loops: CDR1 LGHDT, CDR2 YNNKEL (reference sequence). The CDR3 sequence is 15 residues long. CDR3 sequence: CASSQGGAQDYEQYF.

The chain combines TRBV20-1 with TRBJ2-1. The CDR3 contains 16 residues. Germline V gene data show CDR1 as DFQATT and CDR2 as SNEGSKA (reference sequence). The CDR3: CSARDLAGNSYNEQFF.

This chain joins TRBV18 and TRBJ2-2. CDR1 and CDR2 from the germline V gene are KGHSH and LQKENI. CDR3 length: 13 amino acids. The CDR3 here is CASSPSAAGELFF.

The chain carries TRBV5-1 and TRBJ2-1. The CDR3 spans 15 residues. Germline V gives CDR1 SGHRS, CDR2 YFSETQ. CDR3: CASSPSGLNHNEQFF.

The chain joins TRBV12-3 or TRBV12-4 to TRBJ2-1. CDR3 size: 11 residues. The CDR3 sequence is CASSFINEQFF.

The CDR3 sequence is CASSIPPRDYNEQFF. The chain employs TRBV6-2 or TRBV6-3 and TRBJ2-1; there is no DNA to check the TCRdb D call of TRBD1. The CDR3 loop spans 15 amino acids. CDR1 is MNHEY and CDR2 is SVGEGT in the germline V gene.

V and J are TRBV27 and TRBJ2-2; the TRBD2 assignment by TCRdb is unverifiable without DNA. This CDR3 is built from 15 residues. Per germline, CDR1 MNHEY and CDR2 SMNVEV (reference sequence). The CDR3 spells CASSLSGGAGGELFF.

The V gene is TRBV4-3, the J gene TRBJ2-7. CDR1 and CDR2 (germline): LGHNA, YSLEER. The CDR3 totals 13 residues. This CDR3 reads CASSQAIAYEQYF.

The chain couples TRBV4-1 to TRBJ1-1. CDR1 is MGHRA, CDR2 YSYEKL, per germline. The CDR3 is made up of 13 amino acids. CDR3 in amino acids: CASSQGPVTEAFF.

J is TRBJ1-5 and V is TRBV20-1; TCRdb picks TRBD1, but there is no DNA to check that call. Germline assignment: CDR1 DFQATT and CDR2 SNEGSKA (reference sequence). There are 13 residues in the CDR3. The CDR3 protein is CSADGGDGQPQHF.

The chain carries TRBV7-6 and TRBJ2-2; with no DNA, the TCRdb D assignment of TRBD1 cannot be verified. In germline, CDR1 is SGHVS, CDR2 FNYEAQ. The CDR3 consists of 15 residues. CDR3 region: CASSSGTGLTGELFF.

V and J are TRBV11-2 and TRBJ1-1; the D call of TRBD1 rests on TCRdb alone, since no DNA is present to check it. Germline loops: CDR1 SGHAT, CDR2 FQNNGV. This CDR3 region has 13 residues. The CDR3 protein is CASSHGTGTEAFF.

This chain joins TRBV15 and TRBJ2-3; as DNA is missing, the TRBD2 call by TCRdb cannot be tested. The germline gives CDR1 LNHNV, CDR2 YYDKDF (reference sequence). The CDR3 length is 19 residues. The CDR3 loop is CATSRDRGAGALLPDTQYF.

The rearrangement links TRBV7-6 to TRBJ2-2; TCRdb returns TRBD1, unconfirmable since there is no DNA. The CDR3 covers 14 residues. Looked up from germline, CDR1 is SGHVS and CDR2 is FNYEAQ. The CDR3 is CASSLGQDTGELFF.

The chain recombines TRBV28 with TRBJ1-1; checking the TCRdb D call of TRBD1 is not possible without DNA. Germline V CDR1 and CDR2: MDHEN, SYDVKM. The CDR3 sequence is 13 residues long. The CDR3 protein is CASSLRGGAEAFF.

The genes are TRBV11-2 and TRBJ2-1; as DNA is missing, the TRBD2 call by TCRdb cannot be tested. This CDR3 is 14 amino acids long. The germline gives CDR1 SGHAT, CDR2 FQNNGV. The CDR3 sequence: CASSPAGGYNEQFF.

This sequence joins TRBV28 and TRBJ2-1; the TCRdb D gene call, TRBD2, has no DNA to confirm it. Germline values: CDR1 MDHEN, CDR2 SYDVKM. The CDR3 sequence is 15 residues long. CDR3 sequence: CASSPSDSINNEQFF.

The J gene is TRBJ2-1, the V gene TRBV7-6; TCRdb's D call of TRBD2 is untestable without DNA. The CDR3 runs 15 residues. From germline, CDR1 is SGHVS and CDR2 FNYEAQ. This chain's CDR3 is CASKSTSGGVHEQFF.

The V call is TRBV27, the J call TRBJ2-5; the D call from TCRdb, TRBD2, cannot be confirmed without DNA. The CDR3 has 14 amino acids. CDR1 is MNHEY, CDR2 SMNVEV, per germline (reference sequence). The CDR3: CASSLVGGGETQYF.

V and J are TRBV12-3 or TRBV12-4 and TRBJ2-5; the TRBD2 assignment by TCRdb is unverifiable without DNA. This CDR3 is 13 amino acids long. CDR3 loop: CASSLTGPETQYF.

The chain has TRBV28 and TRBJ1-3; the TCRdb call, TRBD1, lacks DNA for checking. Germline V CDR1 and CDR2: MDHEN, SYDVKM. This CDR3 region has 15 residues. CDR3 sequence reads: CASSFRDRGPNTIYF.

V gene TRBV5-6 combines with J gene TRBJ2-1; with no DNA, the TCRdb D assignment of TRBD2 cannot be verified. Germline-derived CDR1 and CDR2 are SGHDT and YYEEEE. This CDR3 has 15 residues. The CDR3 reads CASSLWTSEYNEQFF.

The chain links TRBV5-1 to TRBJ2-2. CDR1 is SGHRS, CDR2 YFSETQ, per germline. This CDR3 spans 12 amino acids. This chain's CDR3 is CASSLSQGELFF.

The CDR3: CSVLDRGIYEQYF. The V and J genes are TRBV29-1 and TRBJ2-7; lacking DNA, the TRBD1 call made by TCRdb goes unchecked. CDR3 size: 13 residues. CDR1 is SQVTM and CDR2 is ANQGSEA in the germline V gene.

The chain combines TRBV6-2 or TRBV6-3 with TRBJ1-5; TCRdb indicates TRBD1, and absent DNA this call remains unverified. The CDR3 has 18 residues. CDR1 and CDR2 (germline): MNHEY, SVGEGT. The CDR3 sequence is CASSYSTHEGQAAQPQHF.